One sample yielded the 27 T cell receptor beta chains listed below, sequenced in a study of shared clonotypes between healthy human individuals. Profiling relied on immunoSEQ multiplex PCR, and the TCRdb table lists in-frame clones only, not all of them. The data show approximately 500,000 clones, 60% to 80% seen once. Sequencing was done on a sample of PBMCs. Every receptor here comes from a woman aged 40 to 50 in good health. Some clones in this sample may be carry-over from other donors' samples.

The DNA of the CDR3 is TGTGCCAGTAGCCCGGTCGACAGACTCGTAGCCAAAAACATTCAGTACTTC. Its protein product is CASSPVDRLVAKNIQYF. The rearrangement uses TRBV19 and TRBJ2-4; D might be TRBD1 (5 bases). The CDR3 is 17 residues long. V lost 6 bases to trimming and J lost 0 bases, with 18 bases between them. Looked up from germline, CDR1 is LNHDA and CDR2 is SQIVND (reference sequence).

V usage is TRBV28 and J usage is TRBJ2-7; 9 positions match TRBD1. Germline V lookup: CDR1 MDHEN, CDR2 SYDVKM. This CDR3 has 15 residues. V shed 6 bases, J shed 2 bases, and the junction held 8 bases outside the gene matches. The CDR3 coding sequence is TGTGCCAGCAGCCGAAGGGACAGGGTGACCTACGAGCAGTACTTC. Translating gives CASSRRDRVTYEQYF.

The CDR3 DNA reads as TGTGCCAGCAGCCCAGATGGGCAGGGGCACACCGGGGAGCTGTTTTTT. Translation: CASSPDGQGHTGELFF. V usage is TRBV13 and J usage is TRBJ2-2, with a tentative D call TRBD1 (6 bases). Per germline, CDR1 PRHDT and CDR2 FYEKMQ (reference sequence). The CDR3 loop spans 16 amino acids. Trimming took off 5 bases at V and 3 bases at J, with 16 bases between the two ends.

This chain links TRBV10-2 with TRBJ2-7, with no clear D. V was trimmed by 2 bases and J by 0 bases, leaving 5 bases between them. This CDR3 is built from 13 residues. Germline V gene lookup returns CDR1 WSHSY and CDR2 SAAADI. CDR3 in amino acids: CASSEGTSYEQYF. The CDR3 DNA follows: TGCGCCAGCAGTGAGGGCACCTCCTACGAGCAGTACTTC.

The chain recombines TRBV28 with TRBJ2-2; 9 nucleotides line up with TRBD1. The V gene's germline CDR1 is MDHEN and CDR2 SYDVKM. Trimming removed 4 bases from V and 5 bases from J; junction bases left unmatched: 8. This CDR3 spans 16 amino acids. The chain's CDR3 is CASSSPGQGNTGELFF. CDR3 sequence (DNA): TGTGCCAGCAGTTCCCCGGGACAGGGAAATACCGGGGAGCTGTTTTTT.

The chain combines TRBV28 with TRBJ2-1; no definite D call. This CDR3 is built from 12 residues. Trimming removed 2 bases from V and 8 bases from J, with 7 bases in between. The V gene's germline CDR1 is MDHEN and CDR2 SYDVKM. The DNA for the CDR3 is TGTGCCAGCAGTTTAGATTTACATGAGCAGTTCTTC. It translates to CASSLDLHEQFF.

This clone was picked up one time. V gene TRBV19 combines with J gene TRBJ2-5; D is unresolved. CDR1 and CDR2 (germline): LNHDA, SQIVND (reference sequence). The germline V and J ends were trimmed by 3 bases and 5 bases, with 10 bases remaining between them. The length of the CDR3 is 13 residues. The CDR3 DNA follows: TGTGCCAGTAGTATGCAGCGATGGGAGACCCAGTACTTC. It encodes CASSMQRWETQYF.

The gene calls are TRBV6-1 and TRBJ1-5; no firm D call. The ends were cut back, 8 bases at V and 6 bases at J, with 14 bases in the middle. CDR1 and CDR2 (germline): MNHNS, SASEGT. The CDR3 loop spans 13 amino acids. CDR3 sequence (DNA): TGTGCCAGCCGCGGAGACCCTCCTCAGCCCCAGCATTTT. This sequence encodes CASRGDPPQPQHF.

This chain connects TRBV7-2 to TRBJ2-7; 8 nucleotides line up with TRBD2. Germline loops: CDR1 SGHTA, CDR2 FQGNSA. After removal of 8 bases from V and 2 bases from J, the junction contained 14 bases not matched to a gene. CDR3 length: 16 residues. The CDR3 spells CASSIRGGSRAYEQYF. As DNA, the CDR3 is TGTGCCAGCTCAATACGGGGGGGATCTAGGGCCTACGAGCAGTACTTC.

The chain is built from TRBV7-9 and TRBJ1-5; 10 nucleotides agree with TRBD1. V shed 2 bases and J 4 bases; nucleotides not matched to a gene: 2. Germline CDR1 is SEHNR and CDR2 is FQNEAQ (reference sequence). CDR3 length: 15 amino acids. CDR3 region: CASSLWTGGNQPQHF. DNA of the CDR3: TGTGCCAGCAGCTTATGGACAGGGGGTAATCAGCCCCAGCATTTT.

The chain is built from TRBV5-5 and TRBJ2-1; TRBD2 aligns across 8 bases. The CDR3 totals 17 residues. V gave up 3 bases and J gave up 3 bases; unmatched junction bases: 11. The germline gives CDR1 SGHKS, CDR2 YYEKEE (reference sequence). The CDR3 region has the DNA TGTGCCAGCAGCTCGAGAGTAGCGGGGCGAGACTACAATGAGCAGTTCTTC. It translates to CASSSRVAGRDYNEQFF.

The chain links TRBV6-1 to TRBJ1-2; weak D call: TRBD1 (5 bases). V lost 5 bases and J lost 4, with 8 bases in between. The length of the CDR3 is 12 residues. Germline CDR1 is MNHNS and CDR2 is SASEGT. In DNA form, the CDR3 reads TGTGCCAGCAGTAGAGGGGTCTATGGCTACACCTTC. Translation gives CASSRGVYGYTF.

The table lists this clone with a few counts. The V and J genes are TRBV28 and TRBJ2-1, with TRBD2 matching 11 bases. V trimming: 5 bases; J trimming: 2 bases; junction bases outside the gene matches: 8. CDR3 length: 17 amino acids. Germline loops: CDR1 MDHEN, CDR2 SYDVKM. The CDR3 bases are TGTGCCAGCAGTAGACCCGGGACTAGCGGACCCTACAATGAGCAGTTCTTC. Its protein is CASSRPGTSGPYNEQFF.

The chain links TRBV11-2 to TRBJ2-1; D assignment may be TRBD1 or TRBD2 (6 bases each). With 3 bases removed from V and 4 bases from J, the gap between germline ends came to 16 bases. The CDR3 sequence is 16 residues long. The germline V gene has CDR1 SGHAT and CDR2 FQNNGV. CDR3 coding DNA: TGTGCCAGCAGCTTCAGGGGAGGACCAACTTACAATGAGCAGTTCTTC. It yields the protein CASSFRGGPTYNEQFF.

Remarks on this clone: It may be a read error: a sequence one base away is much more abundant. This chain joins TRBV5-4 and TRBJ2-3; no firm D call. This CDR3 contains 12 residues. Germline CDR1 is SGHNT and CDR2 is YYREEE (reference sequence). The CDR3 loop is CASGFGTDTQYF. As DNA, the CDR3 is TGTGCCAGCGGCTTCGGCACAGATACGCAGTATTTT.

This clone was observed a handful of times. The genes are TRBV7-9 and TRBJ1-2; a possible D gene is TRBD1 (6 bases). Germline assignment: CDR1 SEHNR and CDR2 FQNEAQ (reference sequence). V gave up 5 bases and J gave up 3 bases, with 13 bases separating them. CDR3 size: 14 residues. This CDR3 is CASSEHRADYGYTF. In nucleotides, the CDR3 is TGTGCCAGCAGCGAGCACAGGGCTGACTATGGCTACACCTTC.

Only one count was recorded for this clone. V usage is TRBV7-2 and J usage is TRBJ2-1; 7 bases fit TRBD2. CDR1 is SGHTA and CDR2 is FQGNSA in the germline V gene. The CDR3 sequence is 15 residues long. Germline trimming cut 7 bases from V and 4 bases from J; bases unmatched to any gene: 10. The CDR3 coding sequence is TGTGCCAGCACCCCAGAGGGACTATTATACAATGAGCAGTTCTTC. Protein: CASTPEGLLYNEQFF.

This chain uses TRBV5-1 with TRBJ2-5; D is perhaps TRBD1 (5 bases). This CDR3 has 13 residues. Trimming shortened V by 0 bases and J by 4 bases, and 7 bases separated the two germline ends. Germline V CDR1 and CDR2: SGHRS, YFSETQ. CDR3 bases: TGCGCCAGCAGCTTGGCAGGGCCAGAGACCCAGTACTTC. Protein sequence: CASSLAGPETQYF.

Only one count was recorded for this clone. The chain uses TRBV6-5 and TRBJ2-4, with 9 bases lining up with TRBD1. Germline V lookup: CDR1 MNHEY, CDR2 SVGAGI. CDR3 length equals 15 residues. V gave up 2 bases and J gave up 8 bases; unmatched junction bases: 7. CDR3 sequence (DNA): TGTGCCAGCAGTTACCTCGGACAGGGGCGGGACATTCAGTACTTC. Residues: CASSYLGQGRDIQYF.

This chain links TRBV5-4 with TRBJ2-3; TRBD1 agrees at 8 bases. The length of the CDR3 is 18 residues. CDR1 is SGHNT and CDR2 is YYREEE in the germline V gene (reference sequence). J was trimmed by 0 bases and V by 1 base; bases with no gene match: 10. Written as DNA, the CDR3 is TGTGCCAGCAGCTTGCCTAGATCCGGGACAGGAAGCACAGATACGCAGTATTTT. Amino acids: CASSLPRSGTGSTDTQYF.

CDR3 region: CASSQGAGGRTEAFF. For the CDR3, the DNA is TGTGCCAGCAGCCAAGGGGCAGGGGGAAGAACTGAAGCTTTCTTT. The rearrangement links TRBV4-2 to TRBJ1-1, with 7 bases fitting TRBD1. V lost 1 base and J lost 5; bases outside the gene matches: 7. This CDR3 is built from 15 residues. Per the germline V gene, CDR1 is LGHNA and CDR2 is YNFKEQ.

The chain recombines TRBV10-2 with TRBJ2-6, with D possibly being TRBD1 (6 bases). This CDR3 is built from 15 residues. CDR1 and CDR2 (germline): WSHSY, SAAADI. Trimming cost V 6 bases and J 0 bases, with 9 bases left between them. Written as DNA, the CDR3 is TGCGCCAGCAGGGACAGCCGCTCTGGGGCCAACGTCCTGACTTTC. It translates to CASRDSRSGANVLTF.

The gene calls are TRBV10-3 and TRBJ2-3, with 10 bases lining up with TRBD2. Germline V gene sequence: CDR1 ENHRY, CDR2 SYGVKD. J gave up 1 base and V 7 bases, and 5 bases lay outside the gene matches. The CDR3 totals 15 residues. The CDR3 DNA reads TGTGCCATCACTTCGGGGACTAGCGGCACAGATACGCAGTATTTT. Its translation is CAITSGTSGTDTQYF.

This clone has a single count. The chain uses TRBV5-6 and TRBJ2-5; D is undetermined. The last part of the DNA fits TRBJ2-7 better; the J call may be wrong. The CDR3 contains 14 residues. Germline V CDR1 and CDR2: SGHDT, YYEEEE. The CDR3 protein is CASSLRQAHYEQYF. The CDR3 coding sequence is TGTGCCAGCAGCTTGAGGCAGGCCCACTACGAGCAGTACTTC.

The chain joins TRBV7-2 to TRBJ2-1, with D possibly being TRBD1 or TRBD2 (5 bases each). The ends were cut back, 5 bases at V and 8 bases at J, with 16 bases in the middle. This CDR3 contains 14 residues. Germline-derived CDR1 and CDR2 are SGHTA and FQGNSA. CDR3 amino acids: CASSQPSRGDEQFF. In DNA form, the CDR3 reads TGTGCCAGCAGCCAGCCGTCTCGAGGGGATGAGCAGTTCTTC.

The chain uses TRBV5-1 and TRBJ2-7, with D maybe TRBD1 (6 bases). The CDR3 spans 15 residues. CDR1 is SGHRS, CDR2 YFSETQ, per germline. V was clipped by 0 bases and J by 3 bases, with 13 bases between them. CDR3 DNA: TGCGCCAGCAGCTTGGTTGCAGGGGCTCACTACGAGCAGTACTTC. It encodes CASSLVAGAHYEQYF. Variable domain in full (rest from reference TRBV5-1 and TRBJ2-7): KAGVTQTPRYLIKTRGQQVTLSCSPISGHRSVSWYQQTPGQGLQFLFEYFSETQRNKGNFPGRFSGRQFSNSRSEMNVSTLELGDSALYLCASSLVAGAHYEQYFGPGTRLTVT.

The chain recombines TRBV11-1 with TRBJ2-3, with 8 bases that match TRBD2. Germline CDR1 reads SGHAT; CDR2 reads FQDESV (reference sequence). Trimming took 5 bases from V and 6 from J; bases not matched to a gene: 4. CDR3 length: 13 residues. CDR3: CASSTLAGDTQYF. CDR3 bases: TGTGCCAGCAGCACCCTAGCGGGTGATACGCAGTATTTT. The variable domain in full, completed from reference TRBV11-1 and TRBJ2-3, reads EAEVAQSPRYKITEKSQAVAFWCDPISGHATLYWYRQILGQGPELLVQFQDESVVDDSQLPKDRFSAERLKGVDSTLKIQPAELGDSAMYLCASSTLAGDTQYFGPGTRLTVL.